This record looks at one T cell receptor (beta chain) sequence and its context. The table came from immunoSEQ multiplex PCR; TCRdb's copy has only in-frame clones and leaves some out. Among about 100,000 clones listed, roughly nine tenths were seen once. The trim removed 6 bases at V and 1 base at J, leaving 5 bases unmatched. The CDR3 has 15 amino acids. Germline V gives CDR1 MNHNS, CDR2 SASEGT. This sample was taken from a study of T cell changes during pregnancy in multiple sclerosis. The receptor was isolated from a female donor with multiple sclerosis, enrolled in a pregnancy study. The V call is TRBV6-1, the J call TRBJ1-5, with 8 bases aligning to TRBD1. Sequences were derived from peripheral blood, sampled in the second trimester of pregnancy. CDR3 in DNA: TGTGCCAGCAGGACAGGGGTTTTAAGCAATCAGCCCCAGCATTTT. As protein: CASRTGVLSNQPQHF.